This T cell receptor (beta chain) derives from a study of CXCR3-negative and CXCR3-positive naive CD8 T cells. The libraries of TRB cDNA were constructed through 5' RACE using UMI labels. TCRdb re-called the 5' RACE reads and gives one entry per CDR3 protein, without DNA. This repertoire comprises about 30,000 distinct CDR3 sequences; its ten largest clones make up roughly a tenth. Germline values: CDR1 DFQATT, CDR2 SNEGSKA (reference sequence). The length of the CDR3 is 14 residues. This clonotype registers medium-sized by frequency. The chain combines TRBV20-1 with TRBJ2-7; TCRdb calls TRBD1, which cannot be checked without DNA. The receptor comes from a human donor in good health. Some clones in this sample may be carry-over from other donors' samples. The material sequenced was memory CD8+ T cells from blood. CDR3: CSARAGDREYEQYF.